This T cell receptor (beta chain) was profiled in a study of Ad26.COV2.S vaccination and SARS-CoV-2 variants. The overall study: Intramuscularly, Ad26.COV2.S was given either once or twice, 56 days apart. The study's findings and limits: CD8+ and CD4+ T cells specific for spike reportedly responded with substantial breadth after vaccination.

This clone was picked up a small number of times. The antigen is not known. The protocol was immunoSEQ multiplex PCR, while the TCRdb copy is restricted to in-frame clones and leaves out a portion. The sample has about 680,000 clones; 80% to 90% are singletons. As to treatment: over 15 received Ad26.COV2.S at low or high dose, single or two shots; five or six received placebo; per-sample allocation not given. The study sampled participants on day 63 after the first vaccine or placebo injection. The receptor was derived from a person between 18 and 59 years old who received the Ad26.COV2.S COVID-19 vaccine or a placebo. This sample comprised peripheral blood, obtained in a trial of Ad26.COV2.S vaccine versus placebo.

This chain's CDR3 is CASSPGLGGTEAFF. CDR3 nucleotide sequence: TGTGCCAGCAGCCCCGGGCTGGGAGGAACTGAAGCTTTCTTT. The chain is built from TRBV14 and TRBJ1-1, with D unresolved. The V gene's germline CDR1 is SGHDN and CDR2 FVKESK. The V gene lost 4 bases and the J gene lost 5 bases, with 14 bases spanning the gap. The CDR3 extends over 14 amino acids.